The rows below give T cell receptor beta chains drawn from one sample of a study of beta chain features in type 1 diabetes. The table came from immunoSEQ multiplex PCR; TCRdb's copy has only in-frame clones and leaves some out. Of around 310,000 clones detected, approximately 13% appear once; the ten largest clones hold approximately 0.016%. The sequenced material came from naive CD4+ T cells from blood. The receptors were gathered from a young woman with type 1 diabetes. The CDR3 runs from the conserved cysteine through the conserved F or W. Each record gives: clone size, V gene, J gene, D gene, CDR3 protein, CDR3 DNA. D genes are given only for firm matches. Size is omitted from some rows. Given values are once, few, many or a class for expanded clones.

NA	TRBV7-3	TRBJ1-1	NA	CASSSSTGTIEAFF	TGTGCCAGCAGCTCCTCGACAGGAACGATTGAAGCTTTCTTT
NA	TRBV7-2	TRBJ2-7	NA	CASSLGGSGAYYEQYF	TGTGCCAGCAGCTTAGGCGGTAGCGGAGCCTACTACGAGCAGTACTTC
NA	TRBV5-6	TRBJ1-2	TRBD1	CASSWGQDRGYTF	TGTGCCAGCAGCTGGGGACAGGATCGTGGCTACACCTTC
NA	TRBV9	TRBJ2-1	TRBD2	CASSVSSLAGVMNEQFF	TGTGCCAGCAGCGTCTCCTCACTAGCGGGAGTTATGAATGAGCAGTTCTTC
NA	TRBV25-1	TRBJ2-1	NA	CASSEPGVTSNEQFF	TGTGCCAGCAGTGAACCGGGGGTGACCTCCAATGAGCAGTTCTTC
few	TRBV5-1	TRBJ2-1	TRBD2	CASSLAGLAGHEQFF	TGCGCCAGCAGCTTGGCCGGACTAGCGGGCCATGAGCAGTTCTTC
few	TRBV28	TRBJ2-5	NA	CASSLYGQGNQETQYF	TGTGCCAGCAGTTTATACGGCCAGGGCAATCAAGAGACCCAGTACTTC
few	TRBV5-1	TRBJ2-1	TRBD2	CASSLWVAGRGENEQFF	TGCGCCAGCAGCTTGTGGGTAGCGGGGCGAGGGGAGAATGAGCAGTTCTTC
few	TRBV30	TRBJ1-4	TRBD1	CAWNWDRVGTNEKLFF	TGTGCCTGGAATTGGGACAGGGTGGGCACTAATGAAAAACTGTTTTTT
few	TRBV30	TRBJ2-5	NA	CAWSVAHEDYWGETQYF	TGTGCCTGGAGTGTAGCCCATGAGGACTACTGGGGAGAGACCCAGTACTTC
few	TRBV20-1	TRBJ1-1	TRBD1	CSAGQGVGAFF	TGCAGTGCTGGACAGGGCGTCGGGGCTTTCTTT
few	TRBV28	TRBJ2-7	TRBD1	CASRTGNGYEQYF	TGTGCCAGCAGGACAGGGAATGGTTACGAGCAGTACTTC
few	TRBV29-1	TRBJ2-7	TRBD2	CSVGTSGISYEQYF	TGCAGCGTGGGGACTAGTGGGATCTCCTACGAGCAGTACTTC
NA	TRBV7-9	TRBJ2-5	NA	CASSLVGVETQYF	TGTGCCAGCAGCTTAGTAGGGGTGGAGACCCAGTACTTC
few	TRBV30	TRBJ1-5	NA	CAWSPGTLDQPQHF	TGTGCCTGGAGTCCCGGGACATTGGATCAGCCCCAGCATTTT
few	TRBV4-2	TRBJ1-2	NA	CASRGAGNYGYTF	TGTGCCAGCAGGGGGGCAGGAAACTATGGCTACACCTTC
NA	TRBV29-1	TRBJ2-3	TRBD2	CSAMGGSWGDTQYF	TGCAGCGCAATGGGCGGGAGCTGGGGGGATACGCAGTATTTT
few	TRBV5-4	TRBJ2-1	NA	CASSQEYYQGINEQFF	TGCGCCAGCAGCCAAGAGTACTACCAAGGTATCAATGAGCAGTTCTTC
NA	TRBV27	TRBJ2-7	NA	CASSKQGTSYEQYF	TGTGCCAGCAGTAAACAGGGCACCTCCTACGAGCAGTACTTC
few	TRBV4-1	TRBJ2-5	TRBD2	CASSQGLAGEETQYF	TGCGCCAGCAGCCAAGGACTAGCGGGAGAAGAGACCCAGTACTTC
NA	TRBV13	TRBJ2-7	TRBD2	CASSWSGSFKYEQYF	TGTGCCAGCAGCTGGAGCGGGAGTTTTAAGTACGAGCAGTACTTC
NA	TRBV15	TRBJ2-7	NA	CATSSPPEDYEQYF	TGTGCCACCAGCTCACCCCCTGAGGACTACGAGCAGTACTTC
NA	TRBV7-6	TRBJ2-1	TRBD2	CASSGRASYNEQFF	TGTGCCAGTAGCGGGAGGGCCTCCTACAATGAGCAGTTCTTC
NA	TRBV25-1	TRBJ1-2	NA	CASSEVYGDNYGYTF	TGTGCCAGCAGTGAAGTCTACGGAGATAACTATGGCTACACCTTC
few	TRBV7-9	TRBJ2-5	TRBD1	CASSSRQGGRETQYF	TGTGCCAGCAGCTCTCGACAGGGCGGTAGGGAGACCCAGTACTTC
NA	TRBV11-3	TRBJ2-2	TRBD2	CASSVSGSTGELFF	TGTGCCAGCAGCGTTAGCGGGAGCACCGGGGAGCTGTTTTTT
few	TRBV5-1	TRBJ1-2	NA	CASSLQSQIYGYTF	TGCGCCAGCAGCTTGCAGTCACAGATCTATGGCTACACCTTC
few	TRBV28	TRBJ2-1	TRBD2	CASSLYSGRAGRFF	TGTGCCAGCAGTTTATATAGCGGGAGGGCCGGGCGGTTCTTC
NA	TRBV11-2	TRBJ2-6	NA	CASSAAMVGANVLTF	TGTGCCAGCAGCGCCGCTATGGTTGGGGCCAACGTCCTGACTTTC
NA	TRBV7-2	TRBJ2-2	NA	CASSSRADWTGELFF	TGTGCCAGCAGCTCCAGGGCGGATTGGACCGGGGAGCTGTTTTTT
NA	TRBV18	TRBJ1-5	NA	CASSPQEQGGQPQHF	TGTGCCAGCTCACCACAGGAGCAGGGTGGTCAGCCCCAGCATTTT
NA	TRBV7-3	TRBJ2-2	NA	CASSLAVNTGELFF	TGTGCCAGCAGCTTAGCGGTGAACACCGGGGAGCTGTTTTTT
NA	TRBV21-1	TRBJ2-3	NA	CASSTKTGALATDTQYF	TGTGCCAGCAGCACGAAAACAGGGGCCCTCGCTACAGATACGCAGTATTTT
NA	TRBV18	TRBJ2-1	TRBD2	CASSPLAGDEQFF	TGTGCCAGCTCACCGCTAGCGGGAGATGAGCAGTTCTTC
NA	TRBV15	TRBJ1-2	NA	CATSRTATTWGYTF	TGTGCCACCAGCCGGACAGCCACAACATGGGGCTACACCTTC
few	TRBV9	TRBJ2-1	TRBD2	CASSVEKGLAGVLYNEQFF	TGTGCCAGCAGCGTAGAGAAGGGACTAGCGGGAGTCCTTTACAATGAGCAGTTCTTC
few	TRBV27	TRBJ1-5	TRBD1	CASEPPGGQPQHF	TGTGCCAGCGAACCCCCAGGGGGTCAGCCCCAGCATTTT
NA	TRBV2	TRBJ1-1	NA	CASIQLLGGTEAFF	TGTGCCAGCATCCAACTTCTCGGGGGCACTGAAGCTTTCTTT
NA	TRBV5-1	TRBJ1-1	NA	CASRWTRNTEAFF	TGCGCCAGCAGGTGGACTCGGAACACTGAAGCTTTCTTT
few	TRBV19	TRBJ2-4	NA	CASRQEQGTNIQYF	TGTGCCAGTAGACAGGAGCAGGGTACAAACATTCAGTACTTC
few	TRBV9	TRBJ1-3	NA	CASSIAGTGNTIYF	TGTGCCAGCAGCATAGCCGGGACTGGAAACACCATATATTTT
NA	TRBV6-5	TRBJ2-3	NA	CASRPISSTDTQYF	TGTGCCAGCAGACCCATTAGCTCCACAGATACGCAGTATTTT
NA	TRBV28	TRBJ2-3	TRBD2	CASSLESGRASADTQYF	TGTGCCAGCAGTTTAGAGAGCGGGAGGGCCTCGGCAGATACGCAGTATTTT
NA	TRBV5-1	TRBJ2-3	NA	CASSLELADTQYF	TGCGCCAGCAGCTTGGAGCTAGCCGATACGCAGTATTTT
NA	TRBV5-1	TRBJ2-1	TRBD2	CASGASSGTPYNEQFF	TGCGCCAGTGGGGCCTCAAGCGGGACCCCCTACAATGAGCAGTTCTTC
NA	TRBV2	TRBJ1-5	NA	CASSVWPNQPQHF	TGTGCCAGCAGTGTATGGCCTAATCAGCCCCAGCATTTT
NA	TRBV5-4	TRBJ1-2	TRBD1	CASRHAGTGGYGYTF	TGTGCCAGCAGGCATGCAGGGACAGGGGGCTATGGCTACACCTTC
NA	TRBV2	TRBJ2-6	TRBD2	CASIWGGGANVLTF	TGTGCCAGCATCTGGGGGGGAGGGGCCAACGTCCTGACTTTC
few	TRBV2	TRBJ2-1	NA	CASIPGEYNEQFF	TGTGCCAGCATCCCGGGAGAGTACAATGAGCAGTTCTTC